The text below deals with one T cell receptor beta chain. Its antigen is still unknown. Per-base qualities were not stored, and no clone one base away is much larger. Genomic DNA was isolated from the sorted cells so that the TCRbeta CDR3 region could be sequenced. TCRbeta CDR3 regions were sequenced using the immunoSEQ Assay. Held by TCRdb, this immuneACCESS table contains in-frame sequences only and omits some clones. Under half of the omission traces to an unresolved V gene where checked; the cause of the rest is unknown. The sample table holds about 67,000 clones, of which more than 75% were seen once. The ten largest clones add up to 2% of the sample. Per the germline V gene, MGHRA is the CDR1 and YSYEKL is the CDR2. The CDR3 sequence holds 14 residues, the cysteine and phenylalanine included. The sequence is cut down to CDR3 DNA, 42 bases in frame from base 1. Trimming removed 2 bases from V and 4 bases from J, leaving 11 bases between the germline ends.

The data originate from a study of OX40 agonist ivuxolimab in advanced cancers. Looking at the study overall: Ivuxolimab was a fully human IgG2 agonistic monoclonal antibody targeting the costimulatory receptor OX40 (CD134). Intravenous ivuxolimab was administered to patients every 2 weeks at six dose levels: 0.01, 0.1, 0.3, 1.5, 3 and 10 mg/kg. Of the roughly 52 dose-escalation patients, hepatocellular carcinoma was present in 19, melanoma in some 15, renal cell carcinoma in 9 and head and neck cancer in 9. In the dose-escalation cohort, 82.7% of patients were male, and the mean age was roughly 60 years, with a range of roughly 20 to 79. Patients were allowed to have had prior anti-PD-1, anti-PD-L1 or anti-CTLA-4 therapy, and approximately 40% of the dose-escalation patients had been treated with checkpoint inhibitors. Partial responses were achieved by three dose-escalation patients, of whom one had hepatocellular carcinoma and two had cutaneous melanoma. Peripheral TCRbeta sequencing aimed to test whether ivuxolimab altered TCR sequence diversity and caused clonal T-cell expansion. The paper reports the monotherapy dose-escalation portion (N of about 54 patients) of the phase I ivuxolimab trial.

The trial excluded patients who had a history of autoimmune disease or who were on systemic immunosuppression. In every dose cohort, peripheral blood was drawn for TCR sequencing at baseline, cycle 4 day 1, and cycle 7 day 1. Samples came from an open-label, multicenter, first-in-human phase I dose-escalation trial of ivuxolimab. Adults with locally advanced or metastatic melanoma, renal cell carcinoma, hepatocellular carcinoma or head and neck squamous cell carcinoma were enrolled in the trial. Before TCR sequencing, CD4+ T cells and CD8+ T cells were sorted from peripheral blood as separate populations. The paper's findings and limits, for the study overall: Low levels of normalized T-cell clonal expansion were also seen in some patients who did not respond. On average, CD8+ T cells showed more expanded clones than CD4+ T cells after ivuxolimab. In the 0.1-3.0 mg/kg groups, partial responders were among the patients with the lowest normalized peripheral clonal expansion, particularly in CD8+ T cells. Clonal expansion of both CD4+ and CD8+ blood T cells was observed from baseline to week 6 at doses 0.1 to 3.0 mg/kg. The antigen specificity of the clonally expanded peripheral T cells was not determined.

This sequence originates from an adult with an advanced solid tumor such as melanoma, head and neck, liver or kidney cancer. The V and J genes are TRBV4-1 and TRBJ2-5, with TRBD2 tentatively as D gene (5 bases match). The source material was CD4+ or CD8+ T cells sorted from blood, sampled in a trial of the OX40 agonist ivuxolimab. The nucleotide sequence is given as TGCGCCAGCAGCCAACCAGCCCGGGGAGAGACCCAGTACTTC. It translates as CASSQPARGETQYF.